The 19 T cell receptor beta chains listed next were all sequenced from one sample in a study of cytomegalovirus exposure and HLA in healthy donors. Use of 60 Vbeta and 13 Jbeta primers characterized the PCR. Sequencing used immunoSEQ multiplex PCR; TCRdb keeps in-frame clones, though not all of them. Seen here are approximately 170,000 clones, less than 80% observed once, and the top ten hold about 0.69%. The sample consisted of PBMCs. The receptors were sampled from a female donor in good health and CMV-seronegative.

The V and J genes are TRBV5-1 and TRBJ2-3; TRBD2 might be the D (6 bases). This CDR3 region has 14 residues. Trimming left V 0 bases short and J 4 bases short, with 9 bases between. Germline loops: CDR1 SGHRS, CDR2 YFSETQ. CDR3 nucleotides: TGCGCCAGCAGCTTGGGCGGAGGGGCAGATACGCAGTATTTT. This translates into CASSLGGGADTQYF.

To note about this clone: Its ends do not fully match the called genes, so a read error is possible. This rearrangement joins TRBV5-1 to TRBJ2-7, with D possibly TRBD1 on 5 matching bases. Germline lookup yields CDR1 SGHRS and CDR2 YFSETQ. This CDR3 is 15 amino acids long. CDR3 sequence reads: CTSSEGVRATYEQYF. CDR3 in DNA: TGCACCAGCTCGGAAGGTGTCAGGGCAACCTACGAGCAGTACTTC.

The CDR3 reads CASSVTGGTEAFF. CDR3 nucleotide sequence: TGTGCCAGCAGCGTAACAGGGGGCACTGAAGCTTTCTTT. The V and J genes are TRBV6-1 and TRBJ1-1; TRBD1 aligns across 8 bases. Per the germline V gene, CDR1 is MNHNS and CDR2 is SASEGT. There are 13 residues in the CDR3. Trimming cost V 6 bases and J 4 bases; bases outside gene matches: 4.

This clone has only one observation. This rearrangement joins TRBV2 to TRBJ1-2, with D uncertain. The V and J ends lost 5 bases and 4 bases respectively, with 8 bases between them. The CDR3 sequence is 12 residues long. Germline CDR1 is SNHLY and CDR2 is FYNNEI. CDR3 sequence (DNA): TGTGCCAGCAGTCCGGTCGCCTATGGCTACACCTTC. This translates into CASSPVAYGYTF.

About this clone itself: One end of the junction is discordant with germline, which a read error may explain. V and J are TRBV7-9 and TRBJ1-1; D unclear. CDR1 and CDR2 from the germline V gene are SEHNR and FQNEAQ (reference sequence). The CDR3 sequence is 11 residues long. CDR3 sequence reads: CASTSRSEAFF. The CDR3 coding sequence is TGTGCCAGCACCTCCCGGTCTGAAGCCTTCTTT.

The chain links TRBV27 to TRBJ2-2; D is undetermined. V was shortened by 5 bases and J by 5 bases, with 12 bases between the two germline ends. CDR1 is MNHEY, CDR2 SMNVEV, per germline (reference sequence). This CDR3 spans 14 amino acids. DNA of the CDR3: TGTGCCAGCAGTCCTCAAGATCAGACCGGGGAGCTGTTTTTT. This gives the protein CASSPQDQTGELFF.

The chain employs TRBV27 and TRBJ2-2; D gene unclear. Germline V CDR1 and CDR2: MNHEY, SMNVEV (reference sequence). The V gene lost 1 base and the J gene lost 5 bases, with 8 bases spanning the gap. This CDR3 is built from 14 residues. The CDR3 spells CASSLLSGTGELFF. The CDR3 DNA sequence: TGTGCCAGCAGTTTATTGTCCGGGACCGGGGAGCTGTTTTTT.

The count of this clone is one. The rearrangement uses TRBV7-2 and TRBJ1-5, with unresolved D. The germline CDR1 and CDR2 sequences are SGHTA and FQGNSA. The V and J ends lost 8 bases and 5 bases respectively, with 13 bases between them. This CDR3 comprises 13 residues. In DNA, the CDR3 is TGTGCCAGCGCACTCTTTGCGGATCAGCCCCAGCATTTT. It translates to CASALFADQPQHF.

The table lists this clone with a count of one. The chain has TRBV4-3 and TRBJ2-3; 7 positions agree with TRBD2. There are 16 residues in the CDR3. The germline CDR1 and CDR2 sequences are LGHNA and YSLEER. J gave up 7 bases and V 0 bases, and 10 bases lay outside the gene matches. CDR3 coding DNA: TGCGCCAGCAGCCAAGAAGGGACTACCTCAGCTTATACGCAGTATTTT. Amino acid sequence: CASSQEGTTSAYTQYF.

This clone has a handful of counts. The chain couples TRBV5-6 to TRBJ1-1, with 7 bases identical to TRBD1. The CDR3 runs 15 residues. After removal of 4 bases from V and 6 bases from J, the junction contained 12 bases not matched to a gene. CDR1 and CDR2 from the germline V gene are SGHDT and YYEEEE. As DNA, the CDR3 is TGTGCCAGCAGCCAAATAAAACAGGGGAGCCCTGAAGCTTTCTTT. This sequence encodes CASSQIKQGSPEAFF.

This clone was observed a few times. The chain uses TRBV27 and TRBJ1-2; 11 bases align to TRBD1. CDR1 is MNHEY, CDR2 SMNVEV, per germline (reference sequence). The CDR3 spans 18 residues. V lost 1 base and J lost 5; bases outside the gene matches: 12. The CDR3 reads CASSLYGTGGKDLYGYTF. The CDR3, as DNA: TGTGCCAGCAGTTTATATGGGACAGGGGGAAAGGACTTGTATGGCTACACCTTC.

The rearrangement links TRBV10-3 to TRBJ2-3; 8 bases match TRBD1. This CDR3 is built from 14 residues. The germline V gene has CDR1 ENHRY and CDR2 SYGVKD. V was clipped by 0 bases and J by 6 bases; unmatched bases: 2. The DNA for the CDR3 is TGTGCCATCAGTGAGTCGCCAGGGGGCGATACGCAGTATTTT. Translated: CAISESPGGDTQYF.

V and J are TRBV4-1 and TRBJ1-2; tentative D call: TRBD1 (6 bases). V lost 8 bases and J lost 4, with 23 bases in between. CDR1 MGHRA and CDR2 YSYEKL come from the germline V gene. The length of the CDR3 is 16 residues. The CDR3, as DNA: TGCGCCAGCCGCGGGGGTTCGGACAGCGGACTCTATGGCTACACCTTC. Translating gives CASRGGSDSGLYGYTF.

This clone was detected once. This chain uses TRBV5-4 with TRBJ1-2, with 10 bases aligning to TRBD1. Germline-derived CDR1 and CDR2 are SGHNT and YYREEE (reference sequence). The V segment lost 3 bases and the J segment 2 bases; nucleotides outside the gene matches: 4. The CDR3 is made up of 15 amino acids. The CDR3 DNA sequence: TGTGCCAGCAGCTATAGGGACAGGGGAAACTATGGCTACACCTTC. It specifies CASSYRDRGNYGYTF.

V and J are TRBV7-8 and TRBJ2-5, with a weak D call TRBD1 (7 bases). The CDR3 covers 14 residues. The germline gives CDR1 SGHVS, CDR2 FQNEAQ. V lost 5 bases and J lost 5, with 15 bases in between. The CDR3 is CASSPLPGGETQYF. DNA for the CDR3: TGTGCCAGCAGCCCCCTCCCAGGGGGGGAGACCCAGTACTTC.

The J gene is TRBJ2-7, the V gene TRBV6-1, with TRBD2 as a possible D gene (5 bases). There are 11 residues in the CDR3. CDR1 and CDR2 (germline): MNHNS, SASEGT. The ends were cut back, 11 bases at V and 1 base at J, with 9 bases in the middle. CDR3 bases: TGTGCCGAGGGCAGTTCCTACGAGCAGTACTTC. Protein: CAEGSSYEQYF.

There are a few counts of this clone. This chain uses TRBV5-4 with TRBJ2-7, with 8 bases lining up with TRBD1. CDR3 length: 14 amino acids. The junction had 12 bases not matched to a gene; V was cut back by 6 bases and J by 7 bases. In germline, CDR1 is SGHNT, CDR2 YYREEE (reference sequence). CDR3: CASTPPDRAQEQYF. As DNA, the CDR3 is TGTGCCAGCACCCCTCCGGACAGGGCGCAAGAGCAGTACTTC.

Remarks on this clone: One end of the junction varies from germline; a read error may be responsible. The chain employs TRBV7-9 and TRBJ2-1; 10 bases line up with TRBD1. Germline V gives CDR1 SEHNR, CDR2 FQNEAQ (reference sequence). The CDR3 has 11 residues. The CDR3 spells CASSLGQGAVF. CDR3 sequence (DNA): TGTGCCAGCAGCTTAGGACAGGGGGCGGTCTTC.

The chain combines TRBV19 with TRBJ2-5; D perhaps matches TRBD1 (6 bases). The CDR3 consists of 15 residues. V was trimmed by 5 bases and J by 2 bases, leaving 15 bases between them. Germline-derived CDR1 and CDR2 are LNHDA and SQIVND (reference sequence). Here the CDR3 DNA reads TGTGCCAGTAGTTCCGGACAGTGGTCTCAAGAGACCCAGTACTTC. As protein: CASSSGQWSQETQYF. The full variable domain, its missing parts supplied by reference TRBV19 and TRBJ2-5, is DGGITQSPKYLFRKEGQNVTLSCEQNLNHDAMYWYRQDPGQGLRLIYYSQIVNDFQKGDIAEGYSVSREKKESFPLTVTSAQKNPTAFYLCASSSGQWSQETQYFGPGTRLLVL.